This TCR beta chain appears in the sequencing data of a study of blood T cell repertoires in COVID-19. Across the whole study: The analysed material was cDNA or gDNA that came from T cells, B-cell-depleted T cells, or PBMCs.

V was clipped by 1 base and J by 3 bases; unmatched bases: 2. This CDR3 has 14 amino acids. The germline V gene encodes CDR1 SGHNT and CDR2 YYREEE (reference sequence). Seattle patients were enrolled while actively infected and followed longitudinally. In the authors' methods: From reference gene primer amplification, estimates of nucleated cell counts were derived. Only in-frame clones appear in the TCRdb table, and some are missing; sequencing was by immunoSEQ multiplex PCR. V, J and clone size were drawn from that table, and D and trimming were deduced from the DNA. This sample carries about 68,000 clones, 91% of them seen once, and the ten largest clones take 2.6%.

Sequenced sample: peripheral blood. The chain joins TRBV5-4 to TRBJ2-3, with 7 bases that match TRBD2. The sequence was collected from a man aged 50 or older with COVID-19, enrolled during active disease. The CDR3: CASSLNSGTDTQYF. The CDR3 DNA follows: TGTGCCAGCAGCTTGAATAGCGGGACAGATACGCAGTATTTT.